The clone carrying this TCR beta chain was seen a few times. Documented time point: persistent/refractory GD, antithyroid drugs over 5 years with positive TRAb. Scientists built the TCR library using RNA that was extracted from PBMCs. The sample originates from a study of regulatory T cells in long-lasting Graves disease. The CDR3 is 16 residues long. CDR1 is SGHRS, CDR2 YFSETQ, per germline. The ends lost 0 bases at V and 5 bases at J; junction bases unmatched: 10. TCR beta libraries were built with iRepertoire HTBI primers and Arm-PCR of CDR3 regions. TCRdb passed the multiplex PCR reads through MiXCR, listing each CDR3 protein once. Here the sample spans a few hundred thousand distinct CDR3 sequences, roughly 24% being singletons.

Here the sequenced sample was peripheral blood mononuclear cells (PBMCs), taken when the disease was refractory, from a patient treated with antithyroid drugs. The chain couples TRBV5-1 to TRBJ2-5; 7 nucleotides align to TRBD2. The receptor comes from a woman aged 40 to 50 with Graves disease. The CDR3 region has the DNA TGCGCCAGCAGCTTGGCCGACGGCACCGGGGGGGAGACCCAGTACTTC. It is translated as CASSLADGTGGETQYF.